This paragraph reports one T cell receptor beta chain. A second PCR of about 7 to 11 cycles used a sample-barcoded 5' primer and a J-beta primer mix. One entry per CDR3 protein, called by TCRdb with MiXCR from the 5' RACE reads. Among some 700,000 distinct CDR3 sequences listed, roughly 41% were seen once. The data were obtained in a study of blood T cells in healthy people across ages. The germline V and J ends were trimmed by 4 bases and 0 bases, with 13 bases remaining between them. There are 15 residues in the CDR3. Germline CDR1 SQVTM, CDR2 ANQGSEA. The sequenced sample consisted of blood. The TCR comes from a woman between 55 and 75 years old in good health. The chain links TRBV29-1 to TRBJ1-5; D unresolved. CDR3 sequence reads: CSVGQTGDSNQPQHF. Written as DNA, the CDR3 is TGCAGCGTTGGGCAGACGGGAGATAGCAATCAGCCCCAGCATTTT.